These 8 T cell receptor beta chains were sequenced from one sample in a study of T cell responses to AZD1222 COVID-19 vaccine. Measured with immunoSEQ multiplex PCR; TCRdb has only the in-frame clones, and not every one. The sample records about 79,000 clones, roughly four fifths being singletons. Sequenced material: peripheral blood, taken 28 days after the second AZD1222 dose. The receptors were gathered from an adult who received the AZD1222 COVID-19 vaccine.

The V call is TRBV3-1 (or the pseudogene TRBV3-2), the J call TRBJ2-7; D unclear. The germline V gene encodes CDR1 LGHDT and CDR2 YNNKEL (reference sequence). The CDR3 spans 13 residues. V was clipped by 1 base and J by 6 bases, with 10 bases between them. The CDR3 loop is CASSQALAREQYF. The CDR3 DNA is TGTGCCAGCAGCCAAGCCTTAGCTCGCGAGCAGTACTTC.

The CDR3 DNA sequence: TGTGCCAGCAGATCCGGGACAGATACGTCTGGAAACACCATATATTTT. It specifies CASRSGTDTSGNTIYF. V usage is TRBV27 and J usage is TRBJ1-3, with TRBD1 matching over 7 bases. The CDR3 consists of 16 residues. CDR1 is MNHEY, CDR2 SMNVEV, per germline (reference sequence). The junction had 9 bases not matched to a gene; V was cut back by 6 bases and J by 1 base.

The genes are TRBV7-8 and TRBJ2-3, with TRBD1 matching 10 bases. CDR3 length equals 21 residues. The junction had 15 bases not matched to a gene; V was cut back by 0 bases and J by 0 bases. The germline gives CDR1 SGHVS, CDR2 FQNEAQ. The CDR3 spells CASSLAWGDRGTYTSTDTQYF. CDR3 sequence (DNA): TGTGCCAGCAGCTTAGCATGGGGGGACAGGGGAACTTACACCAGCACAGATACGCAGTATTTT.

V usage is TRBV10-2 and J usage is TRBJ2-1; no definite D call. The V and J ends lost 0 bases and 10 bases respectively, with 4 bases between them. Per germline, CDR1 WSHSY and CDR2 SAAADI. This CDR3 has 11 residues. Here the CDR3 DNA reads TGCGCCAGCAGTGAGTCAGGGGAGCAGTTCTTC. Amino acid sequence: CASSESGEQFF.

The J gene is TRBJ2-6, the V gene TRBV5-4, with 10 bases that match TRBD1. V shed 5 bases, J shed 4 bases, and the junction held 18 bases outside the gene matches. The CDR3 is made up of 20 amino acids. The germline V gene encodes CDR1 SGHNT and CDR2 YYREEE (reference sequence). DNA of the CDR3: TGTGCCAGCAGGGCGAGGGGTGCTGGGACAGGGGTTAACGGGGCCAACGTCCTGACTTTC. The encoded protein is CASRARGAGTGVNGANVLTF.

J is TRBJ1-2 and V is TRBV19; a possible D gene is TRBD1 (5 bases). V lost 4 bases and J lost 7, with 16 bases in between. CDR3 length: 14 amino acids. Germline-derived CDR1 and CDR2 are LNHDA and SQIVND (reference sequence). Here the CDR3 reads CASSTGVGVSGYTF. DNA for the CDR3: TGTGCCAGTAGTACGGGTGTGGGGGTTTCTGGCTACACCTTC.

CDR3 nucleotides: TGTGCCTGGACCCGCGACGGGACGGAGGTGGTGTTTTTT. It yields the protein CAWTRDGTEVVFF. The V and J genes are TRBV30 and TRBJ1-4, with D maybe TRBD1 (5 bases). V was shortened by 4 bases and J by 15 bases, with 21 bases between the two germline ends. The germline gives CDR1 GTSNPN, CDR2 SVGIG (reference sequence). This CDR3 region has 13 residues.

The rearrangement links TRBV14 to TRBJ2-7, with 9 positions matching TRBD1. Germline V gene sequence: CDR1 SGHDN, CDR2 FVKESK. V gave up 4 bases and J gave up 3 bases; unmatched junction bases: 4. The CDR3 consists of 14 residues. The DNA of the CDR3 is TGTGCCAGCAGCCCCGACAGGGGGGGCTACGAGCAGTACTTC. Amino acid sequence: CASSPDRGGYEQYF.